These T cell receptor beta chains were read from a single sample in a study of blood T cells in healthy people across ages. From the 5' RACE reads, TCRdb called clonotypes with MiXCR, one entry per CDR3 protein. The table includes hundreds of thousands of distinct CDR3 sequences, approximately 29% detected once. Sequencing was done on a sample of blood. These receptors were obtained from a woman older than 75 in good health. Each CDR3 is given with its conserved first and last residue. A D gene is named only where the DNA matches it firmly. Expanded clones get a size class; other rows say once, few or many, or leave the size out.

clone_size: many
j_call: TRBJ2-7
d_call: NA
v_call: TRBV27
cdr3_aa: CASLRRAGEENEQYF
cdr3_nt: TGTGCCAGCCTGAGGAGGGCAGGGGAGGAGAACGAGCAGTACTTC

clone_size: NA
j_call: TRBJ1-1
d_call: TRBD1
v_call: TRBV7-9
cdr3_aa: CASSPDRGEGTEAFF
cdr3_nt: TGTGCCAGCAGCCCCGACAGGGGGGAAGGCACTGAAGCTTTCTTT

clone_size: many
j_call: TRBJ2-7
d_call: NA
v_call: TRBV12-1
cdr3_aa: CASSFERTGRGGEQYF
cdr3_nt: TGTGCCAGCAGCTTTGAGCGGACAGGGAGAGGGGGCGAGCAGTACTTC

clone_size: NA
j_call: TRBJ1-4
d_call: NA
v_call: TRBV28
cdr3_aa: CASRTDSEKLFF
cdr3_nt: TGTGCCAGCAGAACGGACAGTGAAAAACTGTTTTTT

clone_size: many
j_call: TRBJ1-1
d_call: TRBD1
v_call: TRBV4-3
cdr3_aa: CASSQGTGDTEAFF
cdr3_nt: TGCGCCAGCAGCCAAGGGACAGGGGACACTGAAGCTTTCTTT

clone_size: many
j_call: TRBJ2-4
d_call: NA
v_call: TRBV7-2
cdr3_aa: CASSPRLLAKNIQYF
cdr3_nt: TGTGCCAGCAGCCCCCGACTGTTAGCCAAAAACATTCAGTACTTC

clone_size: few
j_call: TRBJ2-3
d_call: NA
v_call: TRBV7-9
cdr3_aa: CASSRTSFETDTQYF
cdr3_nt: TGTGCCAGCAGCAGGACAAGCTTTGAGACAGATACGCAGTATTTT

clone_size: NA
j_call: TRBJ2-2
d_call: NA
v_call: TRBV20-1
cdr3_aa: CSARKRPSFGAGTGELFF
cdr3_nt: TGCAGTGCTAGAAAACGTCCTAGTTTCGGGGCTGGCACCGGGGAGCTGTTTTTT

clone_size: few
j_call: TRBJ2-3
d_call: TRBD2
v_call: TRBV13
cdr3_aa: CASSSTGAGGRDTQYF
cdr3_nt: TGTGCCAGCAGCTCGACAGGAGCGGGGGGGAGGGATACGCAGTATTTT

clone_size: few
j_call: TRBJ1-1
d_call: NA
v_call: TRBV20-1
cdr3_aa: CSGKMERNTEAFF
cdr3_nt: TGCAGTGGCAAAATGGAGAGGAACACTGAAGCTTTCTTT

clone_size: NA
j_call: TRBJ1-5
d_call: TRBD1
v_call: TRBV10-3
cdr3_aa: CAISGDRGNQPQHF
cdr3_nt: TGTGCCATCAGTGGGGACAGGGGGAATCAGCCCCAGCATTTT

clone_size: many
j_call: TRBJ2-3
d_call: NA
v_call: TRBV10-3
cdr3_aa: CATLRSVGPSSTDTQYF
cdr3_nt: TGTGCCACACTTAGGTCGGTGGGGCCCTCGAGCACAGATACGCAGTATTTT

clone_size: many
j_call: TRBJ1-5
d_call: NA
v_call: TRBV7-9
cdr3_aa: CASSSGRGGSNQPQHF
cdr3_nt: TGTGCCAGCAGCTCCGGACGAGGAGGGAGCAATCAGCCCCAGCATTTT

clone_size: many
j_call: TRBJ2-1
d_call: TRBD2
v_call: TRBV7-9
cdr3_aa: CASRVTSGGGEQFF
cdr3_nt: TGTGCCAGCAGGGTTACTAGCGGGGGAGGTGAGCAGTTCTTC

clone_size: few
j_call: TRBJ2-1
d_call: NA
v_call: TRBV15
cdr3_aa: CATSRDEAGSSYNEQFF
cdr3_nt: TGTGCCACCAGCAGAGATGAAGCGGGTAGCTCCTACAATGAGCAGTTCTTC

clone_size: few
j_call: TRBJ1-5
d_call: NA
v_call: TRBV20-1
cdr3_aa: CSASPSGADGQPQHF
cdr3_nt: TGCAGTGCCTCACCTTCGGGGGCGGATGGTCAGCCCCAGCATTTT

clone_size: NA
j_call: TRBJ2-1
d_call: NA
v_call: TRBV7-9
cdr3_aa: CASNQGTYNEQFF
cdr3_nt: TGTGCCAGCAATCAGGGGACCTACAATGAGCAGTTCTTC

clone_size: NA
j_call: TRBJ2-3
d_call: TRBD1
v_call: TRBV6-5
cdr3_aa: CASTPGQGDTDTQYF
cdr3_nt: TGTGCCAGCACCCCGGGACAGGGAGACACAGATACGCAGTATTTT

clone_size: many
j_call: TRBJ2-1
d_call: TRBD1
v_call: TRBV14
cdr3_aa: CASSGRDRAFGNEQFF
cdr3_nt: TGTGCCAGCAGCGGCCGGGACAGGGCCTTCGGGAATGAGCAGTTCTTC

clone_size: NA
j_call: TRBJ1-5
d_call: TRBD1
v_call: TRBV18
cdr3_aa: CASSHDRDQPQHF
cdr3_nt: TGTGCCAGCTCACACGACAGGGATCAGCCCCAGCATTTT

clone_size: few
j_call: TRBJ2-1
d_call: NA
v_call: TRBV24-1
cdr3_aa: CATSLTGRAHNEQFF
cdr3_nt: TGTGCCACCAGTCTAACAGGGAGGGCACACAATGAGCAGTTCTTC

clone_size: many
j_call: TRBJ2-1
d_call: TRBD1
v_call: TRBV5-6
cdr3_aa: CASSLTSRGHDEQFF
cdr3_nt: TGTGCCAGCAGCTTGACGAGCAGGGGGCACGATGAGCAGTTCTTC

clone_size: many
j_call: TRBJ2-1
d_call: NA
v_call: TRBV5-1
cdr3_aa: CASSLILGGGEQFF
cdr3_nt: TGCGCCAGCAGCTTGATTTTAGGGGGAGGTGAGCAGTTCTTC

clone_size: NA
j_call: TRBJ1-1
d_call: TRBD1
v_call: TRBV27
cdr3_aa: CASTLRQGARKTEAFF
cdr3_nt: TGTGCCAGCACATTAAGACAGGGGGCGCGAAAAACTGAAGCTTTCTTT

clone_size: NA
j_call: TRBJ2-1
d_call: TRBD2
v_call: TRBV4-3
cdr3_aa: CASSWTSGRSNEQFF
cdr3_nt: TGCGCCAGCAGCTGGACTAGCGGGAGGAGTAATGAGCAGTTCTTC

clone_size: few
j_call: TRBJ1-4
d_call: NA
v_call: TRBV29-1
cdr3_aa: CSVQGGNGNEKLFF
cdr3_nt: TGCAGCGTTCAAGGCGGTAATGGTAATGAAAAACTGTTTTTT

clone_size: NA
j_call: TRBJ2-3
d_call: TRBD2
v_call: TRBV20-1
cdr3_aa: CSADWTSGNTDTQYF
cdr3_nt: TGCAGTGCTGACTGGACTAGCGGTAACACAGATACGCAGTATTTT

clone_size: NA
j_call: TRBJ1-2
d_call: NA
v_call: TRBV12-3/TRBV12-4
cdr3_aa: CASTRLINYGYTF
cdr3_nt: TGTGCCAGCACGAGACTCATTAACTATGGCTACACCTTC

clone_size: NA
j_call: TRBJ2-7
d_call: TRBD2
v_call: TRBV28
cdr3_aa: CASPPGGSGRVLFHEQYF
cdr3_nt: TGTGCCAGCCCTCCCGGGGGTAGCGGGAGGGTTCTGTTCCACGAGCAGTACTTC

clone_size: NA
j_call: TRBJ2-2
d_call: TRBD1
v_call: TRBV29-1
cdr3_aa: CSVDWDRGAGERFF
cdr3_nt: TGCAGCGTTGATTGGGACAGGGGCGCCGGGGAGCGGTTTTTT

clone_size: few
j_call: TRBJ1-1
d_call: NA
v_call: TRBV5-1
cdr3_aa: CASSLQGSGGNTEAFF
cdr3_nt: TGCGCCAGCAGCTTGCAAGGGAGCGGCGGGAACACTGAAGCTTTCTTT

clone_size: many
j_call: TRBJ2-5
d_call: TRBD2
v_call: TRBV3-1
cdr3_aa: CASSPSMTSGGKTQYF
cdr3_nt: TGTGCCAGCAGCCCCAGCATGACTAGCGGGGGCAAGACCCAGTACTTC

clone_size: NA
j_call: TRBJ1-3
d_call: NA
v_call: TRBV27
cdr3_aa: CASRDLSGNTIYF
cdr3_nt: TGTGCCAGCCGGGACCTCTCTGGAAACACCATATATTTT

clone_size: many
j_call: TRBJ2-4
d_call: NA
v_call: TRBV6-5
cdr3_aa: CASSATGSRAKNIQYF
cdr3_nt: TGTGCCAGCAGTGCTACAGGGAGTAGGGCCAAAAACATTCAGTACTTC

clone_size: many
j_call: TRBJ2-3
d_call: NA
v_call: TRBV6-4
cdr3_aa: CASGDKHTQYF
cdr3_nt: TGTGCCAGCGGGGATAAGCATACGCAGTATTTT